A single sample is the source of the 11 T cell receptor beta chains below, sequenced in a study of blood T cell repertoires in COVID-19. Method: immunoSEQ multiplex PCR; TCRdb's copy keeps in-frame clones and lacks some. Of around 220,000 clones listed, about 89% are singletons. The sample was PBMCs or T cells enriched from blood (not recorded which). The receptors shown here come from a woman between 18 and 30 years old who had recovered from COVID-19.

The genes are TRBV28 and TRBJ1-1; 10 bases are shared with TRBD1. Unmatched junction bases numbered 10, after V lost 6 bases and J lost 3 bases. The germline gives CDR1 MDHEN, CDR2 SYDVKM. CDR3 length equals 16 residues. CDR3 loop: CASRPRQGAGDTEAFF. Written as DNA, the CDR3 is TGTGCCAGCAGACCCAGACAGGGGGCGGGTGACACTGAAGCTTTCTTT.

The chain recombines TRBV6-5 with TRBJ2-6, with D tentatively TRBD1 (5 bases). Trimming left V 4 bases short and J 0 bases short, with 10 bases between. This CDR3 comprises 16 residues. Germline V lookup: CDR1 MNHEY, CDR2 SVGAGI. DNA for the CDR3: TGTGCCAGCAGTTCAGGGCTGAGCTCTGGGGCCAACGTCCTGACTTTC. Translating gives CASSSGLSSGANVLTF.

This clone came up once. The chain recombines TRBV3-1 (or the pseudogene TRBV3-2) with TRBJ1-3; D unresolved. CDR3 length: 12 residues. Trimming cost V 4 bases and J 4 bases, with 5 bases left between them. Germline assignment: CDR1 LGHDT and CDR2 YNNKEL (reference sequence). The CDR3 protein is CASSLVGNTIYF. CDR3 DNA sequence: TGTGCCAGCAGCCTCGTAGGAAACACCATATATTTT.

The chain combines TRBV24-1 with TRBJ2-1; 8 nucleotides match TRBD2. V was clipped by 4 bases and J by 8 bases; unmatched bases: 12. The V gene's germline CDR1 is KGHDR and CDR2 SFDVKD. CDR3 length: 16 residues. The CDR3 reads CATSDPAGATMDEQFF. CDR3 bases: TGTGCCACCAGTGACCCAGCGGGAGCCACGATGGATGAGCAGTTCTTC.

The chain employs TRBV28 and TRBJ1-6; a possible D gene is TRBD1 (5 bases). V was trimmed by 10 bases and J by 4 bases, leaving 14 bases between them. Germline loops: CDR1 MDHEN, CDR2 SYDVKM. This CDR3 comprises 14 residues. In DNA form, the CDR3 reads TGTGCCATCCATGGGGGGGGTTATAATTCACCCCTCCACTTT. Its protein product is CAIHGGGYNSPLHF.

The V and J genes are TRBV16 and TRBJ2-5, with TRBD2 as a possible D gene (5 bases). The ends were cut back, 0 bases at V and 5 bases at J, with 13 bases in the middle. Germline-derived CDR1 and CDR2 are KGHSY and FQNENV. The CDR3 sequence is 15 residues long. CDR3 sequence: CASSQSSSRRETQYF. CDR3 nucleotide sequence: TGTGCCAGCAGCCAATCCTCGTCCCGGAGGGAGACCCAGTACTTC.

CDR3 nucleotides: TGCGCCAGCAGCCAAGATACAGCGGCCGCTGGAAACACCATATATTTT. It encodes CASSQDTAAAGNTIYF. This chain connects TRBV4-1 to TRBJ1-3; D is uncertain. V gave up 0 bases and J gave up 2 bases, with 11 bases separating them. Germline V lookup: CDR1 MGHRA, CDR2 YSYEKL. This CDR3 contains 16 residues.

The genes are TRBV3-1 (or the pseudogene TRBV3-2) and TRBJ1-1, with D uncertain. V was clipped by 5 bases and J by 3 bases, with 10 bases between them. The CDR3 is made up of 13 amino acids. Germline CDR1 is LGHDT and CDR2 is YNNKEL (reference sequence). The CDR3, as DNA: TGTGCCAGCAGCTCCGACGGAGACACTGAAGCTTTCTTT. Translating it yields CASSSDGDTEAFF.

V is TRBV10-3 and J is TRBJ1-1; 8 bases are shared with TRBD1. Germline loops: CDR1 ENHRY, CDR2 SYGVKD. CDR3 size: 14 residues. J lost 4 bases, V lost 6 bases, and 7 bases had no gene match. The DNA for the CDR3 is TGTGCCATCAGACTCGACAGGGGCGCCACTGAAGCTTTCTTT. It codes for CAIRLDRGATEAFF.

J is TRBJ2-5 and V is TRBV7-2; 7 nucleotides agree with TRBD1. V shed 8 bases and J 4 bases; nucleotides not matched to a gene: 13. Germline CDR1 and CDR2: SGHTA and FQGNSA. This CDR3 has 15 residues. CDR3 bases: TGTGCCAGCGCTGAGGGGGCAGACCCCAGAGAGACCCAGTACTTC. Translated: CASAEGADPRETQYF. Supplemented by reference TRBV7-2 and TRBJ2-5, the full variable domain reads GAGVSQSPSNKVTEKGKDVELRCDPISGHTALYWYRQSLGQGLEFLIYFQGNSAPDKSGLPSDRFSAERTGGSVSTLTIQRTQQEDSAVYLCASAEGADPRETQYFGPGTRLLVL.

This clone came up a few times. The rearrangement uses TRBV12-5 and TRBJ2-3; TRBD2 aligns across 12 bases. The CDR3 totals 17 residues. Germline V gene sequence: CDR1 LGHNT, CDR2 FRNRAP. V lost 2 bases, J lost 6 bases, and 9 bases stayed unmatched. The CDR3 is CASGLFSSGGGSDTQYF. CDR3 DNA sequence: TGTGCTAGTGGTTTGTTCTCTAGCGGGGGGGGTTCGGATACGCAGTATTTT.